This T cell receptor (beta chain) is from a study of beta chain features in type 1 diabetes. Findings and caveats of the study: There were fewer insertions and more deletions at the VDJ junctions of type 1 diabetes patients.

Expressed TCRB transcripts were sequenced because the entire RNA isolate underwent reverse transcription. Sequencing used immunoSEQ multiplex PCR; TCRdb keeps in-frame clones, though not all of them. This sample has about 340,000 clones, with around 7.6% found just once. This CDR3 comprises 16 residues. The V end lost 1 base, the J end lost 0 bases, and 10 bases lay between the germline ends. Germline V gene sequence: CDR1 LGHNA, CDR2 YNFKEQ. This clone was counted between two and nine times. Its antigen is not identified. This sequence was found in a woman under 30 in good health. This rearrangement joins TRBV4-2 to TRBJ1-3; D ambiguous. The sequencing input was central memory CD4+ T cells from blood. The CDR3 nucleotides are TGTGCCAGCAGCCAAGCAAAAGTGGGCTCTGGAAACACCATATATTTT. Its protein product is CASSQAKVGSGNTIYF.